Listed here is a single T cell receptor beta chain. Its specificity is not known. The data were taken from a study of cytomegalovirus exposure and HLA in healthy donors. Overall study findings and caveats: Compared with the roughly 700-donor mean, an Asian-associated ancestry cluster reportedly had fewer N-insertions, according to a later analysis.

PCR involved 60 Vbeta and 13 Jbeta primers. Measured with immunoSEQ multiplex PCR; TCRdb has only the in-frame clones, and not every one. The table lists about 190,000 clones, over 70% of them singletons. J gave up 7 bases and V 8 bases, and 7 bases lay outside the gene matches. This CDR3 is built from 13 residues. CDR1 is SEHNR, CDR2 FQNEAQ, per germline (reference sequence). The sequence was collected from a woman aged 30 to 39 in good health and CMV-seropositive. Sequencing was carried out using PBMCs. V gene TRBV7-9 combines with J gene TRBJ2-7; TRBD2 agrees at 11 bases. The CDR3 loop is CASRGLAVGEQYF. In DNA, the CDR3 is TGTGCCAGCCGGGGACTAGCGGTCGGGGAGCAGTACTTC.